This record looks at one T cell receptor beta chain sequence and its context. Its antigen is still unknown. TCRdb's table, derived via immunoSEQ multiplex PCR, lists solely in-frame clones and lacks some. Of about 320,000 clones listed, more than 70% are singletons. The treatment: some 19 received Ad26.COV2.S at low or high dose, single or two shots; about 5 received placebo; per-sample allocation not given. Day 63 after the first vaccine or placebo injection was the time point for sampling. Wuhan-strain SARS-CoV-2 spike was expressed by the Ad26 vector that made up the vaccine. The sample belongs to a study of Ad26.COV2.S vaccination and SARS-CoV-2 variants. At the level of the study: Dosing was one shot or two shots 56 days apart. Study conclusions and caveats: Greater spike-specific TCR breadth was seen in vaccine recipients than in placebo recipients.

This TCR came from a person aged 18-65 years who received the Ad26.COV2.S COVID-19 vaccine or a placebo. This sample comprised peripheral blood, obtained in a trial of Ad26.COV2.S vaccine versus placebo.

The CDR3: CASSLAGQGAYNEQFF. The CDR3 nucleotides are TGTGCCAGCAGCTTAGCCGGACAGGGGGCTTACAATGAGCAGTTCTTC. This chain uses TRBV7-9 with TRBJ2-1; the match to TRBD1 covers 11 bases. J was trimmed by 4 bases and V by 0 bases; bases with no gene match: 2. The CDR3 is 16 residues long. In germline, CDR1 is SEHNR, CDR2 FQNEAQ (reference sequence).